Ten or more counts support the clone carrying this T cell receptor beta chain. The table came from immunoSEQ multiplex PCR; TCRdb's copy has only in-frame clones and leaves some out. Of about 180,000 clones in the sample, about 85% were seen once. This entry comes from a study of blood T cell repertoires in COVID-19. About the research overall: Samples came from the United States, Italy and Spain, spanning acute and convalescent COVID-19.

The sequence came from an elderly man with COVID-19, enrolled during active disease. The sequenced sample consisted of peripheral blood.

The CDR3 DNA reads as TGTGCCAGCAGCTTGGCAATAGCGATCACAGATACGCAGTATTTT. This translates into CASSLAIAITDTQYF. The genes are TRBV7-2 and TRBJ2-3; maybe TRBD2 (5 bases). V lost 3 bases and J 2 bases, leaving 12 bases between the germline ends. CDR1 and CDR2 (germline): SGHTA, FQGNSA. This CDR3 spans 15 amino acids.